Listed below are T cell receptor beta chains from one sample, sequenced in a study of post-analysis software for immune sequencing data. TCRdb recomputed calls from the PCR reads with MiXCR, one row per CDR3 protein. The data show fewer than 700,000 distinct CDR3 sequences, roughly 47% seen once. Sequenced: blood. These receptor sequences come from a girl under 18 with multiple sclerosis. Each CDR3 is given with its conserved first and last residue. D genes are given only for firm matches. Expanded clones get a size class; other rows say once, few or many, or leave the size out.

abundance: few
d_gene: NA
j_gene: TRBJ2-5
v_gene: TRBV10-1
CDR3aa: CASSEDPDILETQYF
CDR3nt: TGCGCCAGCAGTGAAGATCCCGACATCCTAGAGACCCAGTACTTC

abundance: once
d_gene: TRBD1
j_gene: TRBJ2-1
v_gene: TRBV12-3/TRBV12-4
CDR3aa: CASSTDRGLSEQFF
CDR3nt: TGTGCCAGCAGTACAGACAGGGGGCTAAGTGAGCAGTTCTTC

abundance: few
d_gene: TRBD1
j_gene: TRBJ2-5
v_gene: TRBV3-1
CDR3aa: CASSLSGTGPARRETQYF
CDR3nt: TGTGCCAGCAGCCTTTCCGGGACAGGGCCGGCAAGGCGAGAGACCCAGTACTTC

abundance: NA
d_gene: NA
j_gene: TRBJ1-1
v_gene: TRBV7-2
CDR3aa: CASSLLGAGNTEAFF
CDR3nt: TGTGCCAGCAGCTTACTTGGGGCGGGTAACACTGAAGCTTTCTTT

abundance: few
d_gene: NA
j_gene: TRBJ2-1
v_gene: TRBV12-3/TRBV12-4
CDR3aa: CASSQRRDEQFF
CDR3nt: TGTGCCAGCAGCCAGCGGAGAGATGAGCAGTTCTTC

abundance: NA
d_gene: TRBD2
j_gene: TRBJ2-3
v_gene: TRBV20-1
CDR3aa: CSAQGLAGPPSTDTQYF
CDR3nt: TGCAGTGCCCAGGGACTAGCGGGCCCCCCTAGCACGGATACGCAGTATTTT

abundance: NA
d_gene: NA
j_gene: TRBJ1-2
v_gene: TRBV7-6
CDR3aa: CASSFKAGYGYTF
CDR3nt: TGTGCCAGCAGCTTTAAGGCAGGCTATGGCTACACCTTC

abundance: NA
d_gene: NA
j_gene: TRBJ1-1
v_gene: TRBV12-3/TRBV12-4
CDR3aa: CASSFSSTGSGKNTEAFF
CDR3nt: TGTGCCAGCAGTTTTTCGTCTACGGGGAGCGGAAAGAACACTGAAGCTTTCTTT

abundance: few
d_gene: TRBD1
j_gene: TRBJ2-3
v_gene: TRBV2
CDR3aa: CARRQGALTDTQYF
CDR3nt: TGTGCCAGGAGACAGGGGGCTCTCACAGATACGCAGTATTTT

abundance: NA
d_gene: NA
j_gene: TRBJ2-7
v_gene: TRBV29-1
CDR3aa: CSVVPLQAQTDEQYF
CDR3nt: TGCAGCGTTGTGCCTCTACAGGCCCAAACGGACGAGCAGTACTTC

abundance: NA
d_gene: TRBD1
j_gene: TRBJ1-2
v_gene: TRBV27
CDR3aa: CASSSTTPDRGLYGYTF
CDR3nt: TGTGCCAGCAGTTCCACCACTCCGGACAGGGGACTCTATGGCTACACCTTC

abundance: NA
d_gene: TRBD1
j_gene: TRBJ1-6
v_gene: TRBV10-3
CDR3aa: CAISESRDRYSPLHF
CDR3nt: TGTGCCATCAGTGAGTCGAGGGACAGATATTCACCCCTCCACTTT

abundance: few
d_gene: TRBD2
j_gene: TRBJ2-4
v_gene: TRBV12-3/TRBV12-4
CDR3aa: CASSQLLTSRSIQYF
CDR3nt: TGTGCCAGCAGCCAACTATTGACTAGCCGAAGCATTCAGTACTTC

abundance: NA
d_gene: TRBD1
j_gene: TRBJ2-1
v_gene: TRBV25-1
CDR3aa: CASSEGGDRAYEQFF
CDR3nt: TGTGCCAGCAGTGAAGGTGGTGACAGGGCCTATGAGCAGTTCTTC

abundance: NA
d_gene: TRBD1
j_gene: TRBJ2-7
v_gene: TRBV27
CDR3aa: CASSFSGTGVYEQYF
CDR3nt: TGTGCCAGCAGTTTCTCCGGGACAGGAGTCTACGAGCAGTACTTC

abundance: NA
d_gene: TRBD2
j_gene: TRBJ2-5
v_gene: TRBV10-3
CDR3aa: CAIIASDRLREGGVGETQYF
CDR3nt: TGTGCCATCATAGCCTCGGACCGTCTTCGGGAGGGGGGAGTCGGAGAGACCCAGTACTTC

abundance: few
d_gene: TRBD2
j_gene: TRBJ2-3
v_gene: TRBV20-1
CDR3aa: CSARLAGSPDTQYF
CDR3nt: TGCAGTGCTAGACTAGCGGGGAGCCCAGATACGCAGTATTTT

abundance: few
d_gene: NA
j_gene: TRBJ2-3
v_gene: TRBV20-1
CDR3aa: CSARASPGDTQYF
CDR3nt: TGCAGTGCTAGGGCTAGCCCCGGGGATACACAGTATTTT

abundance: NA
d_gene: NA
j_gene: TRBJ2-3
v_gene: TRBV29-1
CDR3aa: CSVSFGSQADTQYF
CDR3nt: TGCAGCGTTTCTTTCGGGTCGCAAGCAGATACGCAGTATTTT

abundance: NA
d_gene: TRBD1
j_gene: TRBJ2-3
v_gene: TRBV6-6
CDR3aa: CASRNPGQDSDTQYF
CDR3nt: TGTGCCAGCAGGAATCCGGGACAGGATTCGGATACGCAGTATTTT

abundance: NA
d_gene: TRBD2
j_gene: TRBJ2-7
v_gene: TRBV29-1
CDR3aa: CSVGDYSYEQYF
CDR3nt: TGCAGCGTCGGGGACTACTCCTACGAGCAGTACTTC

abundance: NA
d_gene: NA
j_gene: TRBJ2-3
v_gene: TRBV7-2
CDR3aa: CASSVERATDTQYF
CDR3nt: TGTGCCAGCAGTGTAGAGCGGGCCACAGATACGCAGTATTTT

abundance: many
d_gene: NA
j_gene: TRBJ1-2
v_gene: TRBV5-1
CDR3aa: CASSLRPGTDGYTF
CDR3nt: TGCGCCAGCAGCTTGCGCCCCGGGACTGATGGCTACACCTTC

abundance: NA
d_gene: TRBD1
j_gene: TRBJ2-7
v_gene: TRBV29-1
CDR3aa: CSGAGQGSYEQYF
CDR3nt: TGCAGCGGCGCAGGACAGGGGTCTTACGAGCAGTACTTC

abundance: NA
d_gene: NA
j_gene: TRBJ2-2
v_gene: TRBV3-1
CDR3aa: CASSRGRTGELFF
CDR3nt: TGTGCCAGCAGCCGTGGGAGGACCGGGGAGCTGTTTTTT

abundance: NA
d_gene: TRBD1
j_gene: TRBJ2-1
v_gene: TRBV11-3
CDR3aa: CASSVGTGGDEQFF
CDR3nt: TGTGCCAGCAGCGTCGGGACAGGGGGCGATGAGCAGTTCTTC

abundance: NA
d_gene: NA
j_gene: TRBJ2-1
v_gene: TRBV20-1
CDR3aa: CSARVVNEQFF
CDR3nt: TGCAGTGCTAGAGTGGTCAATGAGCAGTTCTTC

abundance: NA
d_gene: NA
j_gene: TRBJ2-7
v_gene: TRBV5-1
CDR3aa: CASSLEQVDEQYF
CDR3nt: TGCGCCAGCAGCTTGGAGCAGGTCGACGAGCAGTACTTC